The sequence of this TCR beta chain was determined in a study of read filtering for tumor transcriptome and immune sequencing. Study-wide background: Patients were approximately 17 male and some 15 female, mean age 65.9 years, range about 45 to 85. Revised staging placed roughly eight patients in R-ISS I, over 15 in II, 6 or 7 in III.

Findings and caveats of the study: Correlation between methods rose after single-read clonotypes were removed. The CD138-negative fraction was mixed bone marrow immune cells, not pure T cells.

Molecular barcoded adaptors covering alpha/delta and beta/gamma chains were used on approximately 400 ng RNA. In TCRdb, the reads were re-called with MiXCR into one record per CDR3 protein. The table lists some 80,000 distinct CDR3 sequences, roughly an eighth of them singletons, with about 16% in the top ten. This clonotype was counted at least ten times. Its antigen is not known. Germline CDR1 is DFQATT and CDR2 is SNEGSKA (reference sequence). Trimming cost V 3 bases and J 5 bases; bases outside gene matches: 7. CDR3 size: 14 residues. This sequence was found in a donor at least 40 years old with multiple myeloma. The gene calls are TRBV20-1 and TRBJ2-7; 10 nucleotides agree with TRBD2. The sequenced sample consisted of a population of CD138-negative cells sorted from bone marrow. The CDR3: CSARASGSPNEQYF. CDR3 nucleotides: TGCAGTGCTAGGGCTAGCGGGAGTCCCAACGAGCAGTACTTC.